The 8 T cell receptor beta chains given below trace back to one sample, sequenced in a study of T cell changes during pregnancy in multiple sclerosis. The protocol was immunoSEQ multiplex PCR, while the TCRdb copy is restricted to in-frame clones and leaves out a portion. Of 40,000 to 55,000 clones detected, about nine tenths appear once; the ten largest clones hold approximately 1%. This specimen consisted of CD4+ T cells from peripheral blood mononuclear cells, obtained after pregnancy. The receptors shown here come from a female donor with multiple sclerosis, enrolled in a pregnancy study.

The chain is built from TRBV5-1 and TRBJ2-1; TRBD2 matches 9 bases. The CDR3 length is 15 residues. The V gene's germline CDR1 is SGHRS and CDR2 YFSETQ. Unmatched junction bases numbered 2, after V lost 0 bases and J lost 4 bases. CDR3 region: CASSLDTSGYNEQFF. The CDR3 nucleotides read TGCGCCAGCAGCTTGGACACTAGCGGGTACAATGAGCAGTTCTTC. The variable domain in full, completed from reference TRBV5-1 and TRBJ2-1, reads KAGVTQTPRYLIKTRGQQVTLSCSPISGHRSVSWYQQTPGQGLQFLFEYFSETQRNKGNFPGRFSGRQFSNSRSEMNVSTLELGDSALYLCASSLDTSGYNEQFFGPGTRLTVL.

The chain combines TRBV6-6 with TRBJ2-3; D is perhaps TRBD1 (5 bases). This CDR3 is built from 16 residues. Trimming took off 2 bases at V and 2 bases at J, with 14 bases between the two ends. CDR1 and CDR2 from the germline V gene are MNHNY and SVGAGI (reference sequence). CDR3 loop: CASSYPTGDVTDTQYF. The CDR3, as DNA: TGTGCCAGCAGTTACCCTACAGGAGATGTCACAGATACGCAGTATTTT.

This chain's CDR3 is CASSPQSTEAFF. In DNA form, the CDR3 reads TGTGCCAGTAGTCCACAGAGCACTGAAGCTTTCTTT. The V call is TRBV19, the J call TRBJ1-1; D ambiguous. The CDR3 runs to 12 residues. CDR1 is LNHDA, CDR2 SQIVND, per germline (reference sequence). V lost 5 bases, J lost 4 bases, and 8 bases lay in between.

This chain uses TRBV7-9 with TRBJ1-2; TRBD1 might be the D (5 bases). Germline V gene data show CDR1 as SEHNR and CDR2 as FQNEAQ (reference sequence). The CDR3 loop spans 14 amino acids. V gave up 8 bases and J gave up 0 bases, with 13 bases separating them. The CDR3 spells CASSPDIPNYGYTF. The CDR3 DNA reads TGTGCCAGCTCTCCGGACATTCCTAACTATGGCTACACCTTC.

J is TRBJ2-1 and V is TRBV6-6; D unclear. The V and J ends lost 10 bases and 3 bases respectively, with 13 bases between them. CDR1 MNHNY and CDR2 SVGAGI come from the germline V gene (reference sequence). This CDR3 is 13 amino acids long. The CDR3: CATTTHRYNEQFF. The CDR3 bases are TGTGCCACCACAACGCACCGCTACAATGAGCAGTTCTTC.

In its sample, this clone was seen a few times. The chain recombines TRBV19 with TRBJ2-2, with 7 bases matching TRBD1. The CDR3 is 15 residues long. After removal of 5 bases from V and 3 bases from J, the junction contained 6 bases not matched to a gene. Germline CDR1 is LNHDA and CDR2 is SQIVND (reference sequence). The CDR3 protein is CASSPKTGYTGELFF. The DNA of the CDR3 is TGTGCCAGTAGTCCTAAGACAGGGTACACCGGGGAGCTGTTTTTT.

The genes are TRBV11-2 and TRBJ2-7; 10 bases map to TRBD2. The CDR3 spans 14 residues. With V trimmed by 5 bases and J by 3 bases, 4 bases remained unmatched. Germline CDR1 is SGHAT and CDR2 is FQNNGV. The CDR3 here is CASSRTSGYYEQYF. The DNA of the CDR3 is TGTGCCAGCAGCCGGACTAGCGGTTACTACGAGCAGTACTTC.

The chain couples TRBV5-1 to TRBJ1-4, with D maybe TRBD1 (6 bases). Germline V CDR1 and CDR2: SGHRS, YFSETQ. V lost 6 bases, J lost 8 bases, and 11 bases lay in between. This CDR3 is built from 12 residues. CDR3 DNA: TGCGCCAGCAAGGGGGAGGGGGAAAAACTGTTTTTT. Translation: CASKGEGEKLFF.